A single T cell receptor beta chain is shown here with its context. Its antigen is still unknown. The table came from immunoSEQ multiplex PCR; TCRdb's copy has only in-frame clones and leaves some out. This table holds about 30,000 clones, 75% to 90% found once. This sample stems from a study of OX40 agonist ivuxolimab in advanced cancers. Overall study findings and caveats: Low clonal expansion, among the lowest seen, marked partial responders at 0.1-3.0 mg/kg.

This CDR3 is built from 15 residues. Germline V lookup: CDR1 SGHKS, CDR2 YYEKEE (reference sequence). V was pared by 3 bases and J by 9 bases, with 22 bases between. The receptor was isolated from an adult with an advanced solid tumor such as melanoma, head and neck, liver or kidney cancer. V and J are TRBV5-5 and TRBJ2-7, with D possibly being TRBD1 (6 bases). The sample in question was CD4+ or CD8+ T cells sorted from blood, obtained in a trial of the OX40 agonist ivuxolimab. The CDR3 nucleotides read TGTGCCAGCAGCTACCCGGGACAACGGAGCGGTGGGCAGTACTTC. Amino acids: CASSYPGQRSGGQYF.